This entry lists 2 T cell receptor beta chains sequenced from one sample in a study of blood T cell repertoires in COVID-19. Assay: immunoSEQ multiplex PCR; the TCRdb copy retains only in-frame clones and omits some. The sample includes over 200,000 clones, 80% to 90% seen only once; the top ten take approximately 2%. Sequencing was carried out using PBMCs or T cells enriched from blood (not recorded which). Receptor source: a woman aged 45-65 years who had recovered from COVID-19.

This sequence joins TRBV28 and TRBJ1-1, with 7 bases identical to TRBD1. The CDR3 extends over 15 amino acids. The V and J ends lost 6 bases and 0 bases, in that order; junction bases with no gene match: 7. Per the germline V gene, CDR1 is MDHEN and CDR2 is SYDVKM. In DNA, the CDR3 is TGTGCCAGCAGAAAAACGGACAGGTTGAACACTGAAGCTTTCTTT. Translation: CASRKTDRLNTEAFF.

This clone was seen only a few times. This chain connects TRBV10-1 to TRBJ2-1, with 10 bases identical to TRBD2. The germline V gene has CDR1 WNHNN and CDR2 SYGVQD (reference sequence). This CDR3 contains 15 residues. J gave up 6 bases and V 2 bases, and 4 bases lay outside the gene matches. CDR3 nucleotides: TGCGCCAGCAGTGAGGAGGCTAGCGGGAGCAATGAGCAGTTCTTC. Translating it yields CASSEEASGSNEQFF.